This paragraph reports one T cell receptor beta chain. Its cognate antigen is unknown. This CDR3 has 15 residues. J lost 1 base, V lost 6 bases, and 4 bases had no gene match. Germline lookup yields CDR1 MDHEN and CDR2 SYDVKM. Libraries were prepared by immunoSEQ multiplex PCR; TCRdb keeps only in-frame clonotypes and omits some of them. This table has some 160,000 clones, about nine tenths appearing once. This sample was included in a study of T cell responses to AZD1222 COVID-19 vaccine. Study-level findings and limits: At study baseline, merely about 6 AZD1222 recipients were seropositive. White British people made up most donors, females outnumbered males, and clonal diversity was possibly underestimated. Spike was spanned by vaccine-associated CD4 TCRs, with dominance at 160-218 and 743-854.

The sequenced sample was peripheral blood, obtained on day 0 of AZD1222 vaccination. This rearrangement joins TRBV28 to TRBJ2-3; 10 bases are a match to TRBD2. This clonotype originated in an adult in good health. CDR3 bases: TGTGCCAGCAGAACCGGGACTAGCGGCACAGATACGCAGTATTTT. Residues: CASRTGTSGTDTQYF.